This T cell receptor beta chain was recovered during a study of blood T cell repertoires in COVID-19. Germline V CDR1 and CDR2: SNHLY, FYNNEI. The CDR3 length is 15 residues. Trimming shortened V by 4 bases and J by 0 bases, and 10 bases separated the two germline ends. TCRdb's table, derived via immunoSEQ multiplex PCR, lists solely in-frame clones and lacks some. The sample has approximately 74,000 clones, 80% to 95% seen once. This receptor was identified in a woman in her sixties with active COVID-19. The rearrangement uses TRBV2 and TRBJ1-3, with D perhaps matching TRBD1 (6 bases). Sequenced sample: peripheral blood. As DNA, the CDR3 is TGTGCCAGCAGTGTGGACAGAACCTCTGGAAACACCATATATTTT. This gives the protein CASSVDRTSGNTIYF.